This TCR beta chain was captured in a study of metastatic and nonmetastatic thyroid tumors. This clone was counted ten times or more. TCRdb recomputed clones from the PCR reads via MiXCR. Here the sample spans 37,000 or so clones, about a sixth being singletons. The CDR3 loop spans 13 amino acids. The germline V gene has CDR1 SGHNT and CDR2 YENEEA. Deletions cut 2 bases from V and 6 bases from J, with 9 bases between. Before thyroid surgery, none of the patients had received any treatment. This sequence joins TRBV11-3 and TRBJ2-3; maybe TRBD1 (5 bases). This receptor was taken from a male donor with papillary thyroid cancer or a benign thyroid nodule (not recorded which). Some clones in this sample may be carry-over from other donors' samples. Material: blood. The CDR3 bases are TGTGCCAGCAGCTTAAGTCAGGGCGATACGCAGTATTTT. Its protein is CASSLSQGDTQYF.